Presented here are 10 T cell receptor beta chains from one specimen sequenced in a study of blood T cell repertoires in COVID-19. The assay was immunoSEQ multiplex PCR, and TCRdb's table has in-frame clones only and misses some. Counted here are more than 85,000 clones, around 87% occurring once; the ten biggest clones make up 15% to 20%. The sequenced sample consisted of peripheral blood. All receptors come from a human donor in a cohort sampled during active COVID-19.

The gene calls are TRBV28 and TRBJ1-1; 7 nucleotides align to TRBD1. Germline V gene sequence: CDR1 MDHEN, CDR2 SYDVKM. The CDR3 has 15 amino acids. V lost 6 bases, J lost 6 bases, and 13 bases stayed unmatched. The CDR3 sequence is CASSPGDSKSPEAFF. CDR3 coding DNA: TGTGCCAGCAGCCCTGGGGACAGCAAAAGCCCTGAAGCTTTCTTT.

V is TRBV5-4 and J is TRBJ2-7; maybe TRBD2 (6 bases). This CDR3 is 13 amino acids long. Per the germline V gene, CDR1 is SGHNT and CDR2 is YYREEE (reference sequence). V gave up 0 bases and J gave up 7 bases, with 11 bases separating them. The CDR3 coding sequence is TGTGCCAGCAGCTTGGGGAGGGATGGAGAGCAGTACTTC. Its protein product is CASSLGRDGEQYF.

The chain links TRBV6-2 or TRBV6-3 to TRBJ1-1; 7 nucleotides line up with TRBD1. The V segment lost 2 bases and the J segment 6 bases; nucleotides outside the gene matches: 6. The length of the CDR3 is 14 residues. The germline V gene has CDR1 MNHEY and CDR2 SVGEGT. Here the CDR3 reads CASSYTTGAAEAFF. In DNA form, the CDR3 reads TGTGCCAGCAGTTACACCACAGGGGCGGCTGAAGCTTTCTTT.

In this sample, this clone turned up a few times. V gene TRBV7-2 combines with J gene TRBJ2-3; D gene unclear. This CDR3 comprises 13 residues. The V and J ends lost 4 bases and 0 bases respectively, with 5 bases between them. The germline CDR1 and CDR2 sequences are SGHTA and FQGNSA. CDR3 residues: CASSSTSTDTQYF. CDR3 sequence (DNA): TGTGCCAGCAGCTCGACTAGCACAGATACGCAGTATTTT.

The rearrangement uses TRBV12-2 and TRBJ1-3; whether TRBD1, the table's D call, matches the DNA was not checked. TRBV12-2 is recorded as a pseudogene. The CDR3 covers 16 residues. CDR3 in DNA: TGTGCAAGTCGCTTAGGTGTCACAGGGGGCGCGAACACCATATATTTT. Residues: CASRLGVTGGANTIYF.

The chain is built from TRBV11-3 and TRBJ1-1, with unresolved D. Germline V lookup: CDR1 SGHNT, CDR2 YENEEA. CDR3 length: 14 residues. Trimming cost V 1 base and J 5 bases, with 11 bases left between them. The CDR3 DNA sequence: TGTGCCAGCAGCTTAGGTGGAGAAGAAACTGAAGCTTTCTTT. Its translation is CASSLGGEETEAFF. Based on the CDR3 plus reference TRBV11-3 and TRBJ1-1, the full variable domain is EAGVVQSPRYKIIEKKQPVAFWCNPISGHNTLYWYLQNLGQGPELLIRYENEEAVDDSQLPKDRFSAERLKGVDSTLKIQPAELGDSAVYLCASSLGGEETEAFFGQGTRLTVV.

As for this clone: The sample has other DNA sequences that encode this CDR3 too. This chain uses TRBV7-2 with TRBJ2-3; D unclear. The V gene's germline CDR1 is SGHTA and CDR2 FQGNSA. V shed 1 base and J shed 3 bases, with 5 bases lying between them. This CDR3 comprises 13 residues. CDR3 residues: CASSLGYTDTQYF. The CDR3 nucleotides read TGTGCCAGCAGCTTAGGTTATACAGATACGCAGTATTTT. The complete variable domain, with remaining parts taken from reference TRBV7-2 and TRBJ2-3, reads GAGVSQSPSNKVTEKGKDVELRCDPISGHTALYWYRQSLGQGLEFLIYFQGNSAPDKSGLPSDRFSAERTGGSVSTLTIQRTQQEDSAVYLCASSLGYTDTQYFGPGTRLTVL.

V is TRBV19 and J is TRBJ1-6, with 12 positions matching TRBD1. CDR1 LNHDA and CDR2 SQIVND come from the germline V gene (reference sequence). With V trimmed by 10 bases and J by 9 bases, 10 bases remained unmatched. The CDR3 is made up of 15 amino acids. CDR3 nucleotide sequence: TGTGCCACGACCCCGGGACAGGGGGCTGGTTCACCCCTCCACTTT. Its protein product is CATTPGQGAGSPLHF. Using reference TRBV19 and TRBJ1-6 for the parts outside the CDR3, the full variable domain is DGGITQSPKYLFRKEGQNVTLSCEQNLNHDAMYWYRQDPGQGLRLIYYSQIVNDFQKGDIAEGYSVSREKKESFPLTVTSAQKNPTAFYLCATTPGQGAGSPLHFGNGTRLTVT.

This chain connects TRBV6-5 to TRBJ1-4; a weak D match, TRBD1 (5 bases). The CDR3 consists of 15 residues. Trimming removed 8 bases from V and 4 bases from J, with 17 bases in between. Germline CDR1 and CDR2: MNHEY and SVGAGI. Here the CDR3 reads CASRPSGGFNEKLFF. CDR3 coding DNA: TGTGCCAGCCGACCCTCGGGGGGGTTTAATGAAAAACTGTTTTTT.

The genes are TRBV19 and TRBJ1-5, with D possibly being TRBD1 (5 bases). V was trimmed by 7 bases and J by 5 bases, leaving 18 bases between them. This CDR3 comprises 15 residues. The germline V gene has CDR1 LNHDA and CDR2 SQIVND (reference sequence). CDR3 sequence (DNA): TGTGCCAGTACCGCTCCCGGGGGAAACTATCAGCCCCAGCATTTT. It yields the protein CASTAPGGNYQPQHF.